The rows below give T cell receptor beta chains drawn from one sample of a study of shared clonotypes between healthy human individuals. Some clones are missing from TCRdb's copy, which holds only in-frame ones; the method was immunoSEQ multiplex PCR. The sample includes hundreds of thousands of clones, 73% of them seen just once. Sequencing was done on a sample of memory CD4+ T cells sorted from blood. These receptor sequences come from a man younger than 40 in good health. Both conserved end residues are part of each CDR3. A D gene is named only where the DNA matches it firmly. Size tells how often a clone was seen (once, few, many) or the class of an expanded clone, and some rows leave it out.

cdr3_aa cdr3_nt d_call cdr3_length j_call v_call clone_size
CASSAARVRSHEQYF TGTGCCAGCAGTGCTGCCAGGGTGAGGTCCCACGAGCAGTACTTC NA 15 TRBJ2-7 TRBV6-1 NA
CASSVLGIEQFF TGTGCCAGCAGCGTGCTAGGGATTGAGCAGTTCTTC NA 12 TRBJ2-1 TRBV9 NA
CASSNPTSGRNEQYF TGTGCCAGCAGTAACCCGACTAGCGGGAGGAACGAGCAGTACTTC TRBD2 15 TRBJ2-7 TRBV6-1 NA
CASSPQAGSYNEQFF TGTGCCAGCTCACCACAGGCGGGCTCCTACAATGAGCAGTTCTTC NA 15 TRBJ2-1 TRBV18 NA
CASSFNRGRRETQYF TGTGCCAGCAGCTTCAACAGGGGGCGTAGGGAGACCCAGTACTTC TRBD1 15 TRBJ2-5 TRBV7-2 many
CAWSVLSSGSLGNEQFF TGTGCCTGGAGTGTTCTGTCTAGCGGGAGTCTTGGCAATGAGCAGTTCTTC TRBD2 17 TRBJ2-1 TRBV30 NA
CASSNRGASTDTQYF TGTGCCAGTAGTAATCGAGGAGCTAGCACAGATACGCAGTATTTT NA 15 TRBJ2-3 TRBV19 few
CASSLKSMRGRTNVLTF TGTGCCAGCAGCTTAAAGTCTATGCGGGGGAGGACCAACGTCCTGACTTTC TRBD2 17 TRBJ2-6 TRBV7-4 NA
CAWSNTGLYSGNTIYF TGTGCCTGGAGTAATACAGGGCTTTACTCTGGAAACACCATATATTTT NA 16 TRBJ1-3 TRBV30 NA
CAWIAPWGDTFF TGTGCCTGGATAGCCCCTTGGGGGGATACTTTCTTC NA 12 TRBJ1-2 TRBV30 NA
CASKTSGGEETQYF TGTGCCAGCAAGACTAGCGGGGGGGAGGAGACCCAGTACTTC TRBD2 14 TRBJ2-5 TRBV6-6 NA
CASKSGFGGYEQYF TGTGCCAGCAAGAGCGGGTTTGGCGGCTACGAGCAGTACTTC NA 14 TRBJ2-7 TRBV2 many
CASSQKQGTMNTEAFF TGTGCCAGCAGCCAAAAACAGGGAACGATGAACACTGAAGCTTTCTTT NA 16 TRBJ1-1 TRBV7-2 few
CASSATGLFSYEQYF TGTGCCAGCAGCGCAACGGGCCTGTTCTCCTACGAGCAGTACTTC NA 15 TRBJ2-7 TRBV7-2 NA
CASSFSGTYNEQFF TGTGCCAGCAGTTTTTCCGGGACCTACAATGAGCAGTTCTTC NA 14 TRBJ2-1 TRBV28 once
CSAQEISDTEAFF TGCAGCGCGCAAGAGATCTCGGACACTGAAGCTTTCTTT NA 13 TRBJ1-1 TRBV29-1 NA
CASSPPRTGPYEQYF TGTGCCAGCAGTCCTCCGAGGACAGGGCCCTACGAGCAGTACTTC TRBD1 15 TRBJ2-7 TRBV28 NA
CASSEHDRLNTEAFF TGTGCCAGCAGTGAACACGACAGACTGAACACTGAAGCTTTCTTT NA 15 TRBJ1-1 TRBV6-1 NA
CATKGGGGNQPQHF TGTGCCACCAAGGGGGGGGGCGGCAATCAGCCCCAGCATTTT NA 14 TRBJ1-5 TRBV6-5 NA
CASSYSGADQPQHF TGTGCCAGCAGTTACTCAGGGGCGGATCAGCCCCAGCATTTT NA 14 TRBJ1-5 TRBV6-6 NA
CASTRGSEQYF TGTGCCAGCACCAGGGGGAGCGAGCAGTACTTC TRBD1 11 TRBJ2-7 TRBV27 many
CASSLNGGRYEQYF TGTGCCAGCAGCTTAAATGGCGGGAGGTACGAGCAGTACTTC TRBD2 14 TRBJ2-7 TRBV11-2 many
CATSRDLGQGAGYTF TGTGCCACCAGCAGAGATTTGGGGCAGGGGGCTGGCTACACCTTC TRBD1 15 TRBJ1-2 TRBV15 NA
CAWTLWDSFPYF TGTGCCTGGACCCTCTGGGACAGTTTTCCGTACTTC TRBD1 12 TRBJ2-7 TRBV30 few
CASSDLAYSTDTQYF TGTGCCAGCAGTGACCTAGCTTATAGCACAGATACGCAGTATTTT NA 15 TRBJ2-3 TRBV6-4 NA
CASMRGQGGTGELFF TGCGCCAGCATGAGAGGGCAGGGCGGCACCGGGGAGCTGTTTTTT NA 15 TRBJ2-2 TRBV5-1 NA
CASSPRTSGRHEQYF TGTGCCAGCAGCCCCCGGACTAGCGGGAGACACGAGCAGTACTTC TRBD2 15 TRBJ2-7 TRBV9 NA
CASSSTTVSKPQHF TGTGCCAGCAGTTCTACGACAGTTTCAAAACCCCAGCATTTT NA 14 TRBJ1-5 TRBV6-5 NA
CASSEDIGVSYNEQFF TGTGCCAGCAGTGAAGATATAGGGGTTTCCTACAATGAGCAGTTCTTC NA 16 TRBJ2-1 TRBV6-4 NA
CASSQRTGVNEKLFF TGTGCCAGCAGTCAACGGACAGGGGTGAATGAAAAACTGTTTTTT TRBD1 15 TRBJ1-4 TRBV7-2 NA
CASSTPGFHEQYF TGCGCCAGCAGCACTCCAGGGTTCCACGAGCAGTACTTC NA 13 TRBJ2-7 TRBV4-1 NA
CASSVSARGSSYEQYF TGTGCCAGCAGTGTATCTGCCCGGGGATCATCCTACGAGCAGTACTTC NA 16 TRBJ2-7 TRBV2 NA
CASIYGPNTGELFF TGCGCCAGCATTTACGGGCCTAACACCGGGGAGCTGTTTTTT NA 14 TRBJ2-2 TRBV5-1 once
CASSERGTGNEQFF TGTGCCAGCAGTGAACGTGGGACAGGGAATGAGCAGTTCTTC TRBD1 14 TRBJ2-1 TRBV6-1 NA
CVSRPGLNTGELFF TGCGTCAGCAGACCGGGACTGAACACCGGGGAGCTGTTTTTT NA 14 TRBJ2-2 TRBV5-1 once